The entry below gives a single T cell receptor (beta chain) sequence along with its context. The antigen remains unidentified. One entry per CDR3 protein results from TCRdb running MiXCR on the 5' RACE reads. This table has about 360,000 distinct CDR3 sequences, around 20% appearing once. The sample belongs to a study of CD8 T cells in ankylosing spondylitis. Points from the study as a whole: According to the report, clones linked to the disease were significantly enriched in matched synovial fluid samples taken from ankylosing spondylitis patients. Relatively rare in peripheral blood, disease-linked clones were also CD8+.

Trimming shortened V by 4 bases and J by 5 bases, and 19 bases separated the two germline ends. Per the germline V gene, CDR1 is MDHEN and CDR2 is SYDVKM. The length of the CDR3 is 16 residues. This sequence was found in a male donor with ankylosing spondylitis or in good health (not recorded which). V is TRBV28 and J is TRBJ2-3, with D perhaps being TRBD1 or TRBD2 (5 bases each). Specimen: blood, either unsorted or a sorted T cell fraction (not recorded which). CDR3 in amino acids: CASSSGPGPGEDTQYF. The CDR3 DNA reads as TGTGCCAGCAGTTCGGGCCCGGGACCTGGGGAAGATACGCAGTATTTT.